A single sample is the source of the 30 T cell receptor beta chains below, sequenced in a study of Tregs in tolerant kidney transplant recipients. Related graft donors supplied nonmyeloablative bone marrow transplants, and mixed chimerism was transient. Sequenced by immunoSEQ multiplex PCR; TCRdb stores in-frame clones only, minus some. The sample has approximately 60,000 clones; around 87% are singletons. The sample was CD4+ T cells from blood (PBMCs), taken 6 months after the transplant. The receptors derive from a human patient who received a combined kidney and bone marrow transplant. Some T cells may have originated in the graft donor.

The V call is TRBV28, the J call TRBJ1-2; weak D call: TRBD1 (6 bases). V lost 7 bases, J lost 5 bases, and 14 bases lay in between. Germline loops: CDR1 MDHEN, CDR2 SYDVKM. The CDR3 loop spans 13 amino acids. The CDR3 is CASTIPGAYGYTF. CDR3 nucleotide sequence: TGTGCCAGCACCATCCCAGGGGCATATGGCTACACCTTC.

The chain carries TRBV5-6 and TRBJ2-6; D might be TRBD1 (6 bases). Germline CDR1 is SGHDT and CDR2 is YYEEEE. The CDR3 has 19 residues. The V end was cut by 4 bases, the J end by 4 bases, with 24 bases between. CDR3 sequence: CASSTWGFTGINGANVLTF. CDR3 nucleotides: TGTGCCAGCAGCACTTGGGGATTCACAGGGATTAACGGGGCCAACGTCCTGACTTTC.

V and J are TRBV5-4 and TRBJ1-1; possible D gene TRBD1, 6 bases. CDR1 and CDR2 (germline): SGHNT, YYREEE (reference sequence). The CDR3 spans 13 residues. Trimming pared 1 base from V and 5 bases from J, leaving 9 bases between. In DNA form, the CDR3 reads TGTGCCAGCAGCTTGACAGGGATGACTGAAGCTTTCTTT. Encoded protein: CASSLTGMTEAFF.

The CDR3 spells CAWSVLNEQYF. CDR3 nucleotide sequence: TGTGCCTGGAGTGTACTTAACGAGCAGTACTTC. The chain combines TRBV30 with TRBJ2-7; D is ambiguous. V was shortened by 0 bases and J by 5 bases, with 5 bases between the two germline ends. In germline, CDR1 is GTSNPN, CDR2 SVGIG (reference sequence). CDR3 length equals 11 residues.

The chain combines TRBV4-3 with TRBJ2-7; 7 nucleotides match TRBD2. The germline CDR1 and CDR2 sequences are LGHNA and YSLEER. Unmatched junction bases numbered 9, after V lost 0 bases and J lost 1 base. The CDR3 runs 17 residues. CDR3 sequence reads: CASSQDVGRLASYEQYF. The DNA of the CDR3 is TGCGCCAGCAGCCAAGATGTCGGGAGGTTGGCGTCCTACGAGCAGTACTTC.

CDR3 DNA: TGTGCCAGCAGCTTAAACGGCGGTTCCGGAGAGACCCAGTACTTC. This sequence encodes CASSLNGGSGETQYF. This chain links TRBV7-3 with TRBJ2-5; no clear D gene. The V end was cut by 1 base, the J end by 4 bases, with 13 bases between. Germline values: CDR1 SGHTA, CDR2 FQGTGA. The CDR3 contains 15 residues.

This clone was seen only once. J is TRBJ1-5 and V is TRBV28; D not resolved. V gave up 3 bases and J gave up 4 bases, with 7 bases separating them. Germline V gene data show CDR1 as MDHEN and CDR2 as SYDVKM. There are 13 residues in the CDR3. CDR3 sequence: CASSLGRNQPQHF. CDR3 nucleotides: TGTGCCAGCAGTTTGGGCAGGAATCAGCCCCAGCATTTT.

The table lists this clone with a count of one. V usage is TRBV2 and J usage is TRBJ2-5; 8 nucleotides match TRBD2. V lost 8 bases, J lost 4 bases, and 0 bases stayed unmatched. Germline V CDR1 and CDR2: SNHLY, FYNNEI. This CDR3 comprises 11 residues. The CDR3 here is CASGLAETQYF. DNA for the CDR3: TGTGCCAGCGGACTAGCAGAGACCCAGTACTTC. The whole variable domain, remainder taken from reference TRBV2 and TRBJ2-5, is EPEVTQTPSHQVTQMGQEVILRCVPISNHLYFYWYRQILGQKVEFLVSFYNNEISEKSEIFDDQFSVERPDGSNFTLKIRSTKLEDSAMYFCASGLAETQYFGPGTRLLVL.

The genes are TRBV2 and TRBJ2-1; 7 positions match TRBD2. The V and J ends lost 9 bases and 1 base, in that order; junction bases with no gene match: 6. The CDR3 sequence is 14 residues long. Germline CDR1 and CDR2: SNHLY and FYNNEI. The CDR3 spells CASGTTSSYNEQFF. The CDR3, as DNA: TGTGCCAGTGGGACTACCAGTTCCTACAATGAGCAGTTCTTC. The full variable domain, in which reference TRBV2 and TRBJ2-1 provide the parts outside the CDR3, is EPEVTQTPSHQVTQMGQEVILRCVPISNHLYFYWYRQILGQKVEFLVSFYNNEISEKSEIFDDQFSVERPDGSNFTLKIRSTKLEDSAMYFCASGTTSSYNEQFFGPGTRLTVL.

V is TRBV4-1 and J is TRBJ2-1; 10 nucleotides match TRBD1. The CDR3 sequence is 15 residues long. Germline V gene lookup returns CDR1 MGHRA and CDR2 YSYEKL. V was clipped by 4 bases and J by 1 base; unmatched bases: 1. The CDR3 nucleotides read TGCGCCAGCAGCCCGGGACAGGGGTCCTACAATGAGCAGTTCTTC. Its protein is CASSPGQGSYNEQFF.

The chain joins TRBV6-1 to TRBJ1-2; 10 nucleotides line up with TRBD1. Germline loops: CDR1 MNHNS, CDR2 SASEGT. V was pared by 4 bases and J by 2 bases, with 7 bases of the junction left unmatched. There are 16 residues in the CDR3. In nucleotides, the CDR3 is TGTGCCAGCAGTGCGCGGACAGGGGGGATAAACTATGGCTACACCTTC. This gives the protein CASSARTGGINYGYTF.

The chain uses TRBV9 and TRBJ1-1; TRBD1 matches at 8 bases. This CDR3 contains 16 residues. Germline CDR1 and CDR2: SGDLS and YYNGEE. V dropped 4 bases and J dropped 1; count of bases not matched to a gene: 9. CDR3 sequence: CASSPRTGFWNTEAFF. In DNA form, the CDR3 reads TGTGCCAGCAGCCCCCGGACAGGGTTCTGGAACACTGAAGCTTTCTTT.

This chain links TRBV15 with TRBJ2-7; D not certain. The CDR3 contains 15 residues. Trimming took off 0 bases at V and 0 bases at J, with 9 bases between the two ends. CDR1 is LNHNV and CDR2 is YYDKDF in the germline V gene (reference sequence). The CDR3 DNA sequence: TGTGCCACCAGCAGAGATCCTGTATTCTCCTACGAGCAGTACTTC. Amino acids: CATSRDPVFSYEQYF.

The genes are TRBV30 and TRBJ2-1; 7 bases match TRBD1. The CDR3 length is 17 residues. V shed 4 bases, J shed 6 bases, and the junction held 18 bases outside the gene matches. Per germline, CDR1 GTSNPN and CDR2 SVGIG (reference sequence). The CDR3 protein is CAWNLYRGTRLINEQFF. The DNA of the CDR3 is TGTGCCTGGAATCTATACAGGGGCACCCGATTGATCAATGAGCAGTTCTTC. Supplemented by reference TRBV30 and TRBJ2-1, the full variable domain reads SQTIHQWPATLVQPVGSPLSLECTVEGTSNPNLYWYRQAAGRGLQLLFYSVGIGQISSEVPQNLSASRPQDRQFILSSKKLLLSDSGFYLCAWNLYRGTRLINEQFFGPGTRLTVL.

The gene calls are TRBV5-1 and TRBJ2-5; a possible D gene is TRBD1 (5 bases). CDR3 length: 15 amino acids. Looked up from germline, CDR1 is SGHRS and CDR2 is YFSETQ. With 0 bases removed from V and 3 bases from J, the gap between germline ends came to 12 bases. The DNA of the CDR3 is TGCGCCAGCAGCTTGGCCCCCACCAGGGAAGAGACCCAGTACTTC. Translating gives CASSLAPTREETQYF.

V and J are TRBV5-6 and TRBJ2-7, with TRBD1 matching 12 bases. V shed 1 base, J shed 3 bases, and the junction held 11 bases outside the gene matches. Per the germline V gene, CDR1 is SGHDT and CDR2 is YYEEEE. CDR3 size: 18 residues. The CDR3 DNA follows: TGTGCCAGCAGCTTGACAAGGACCGGGACAGGGGGCTACTACGAGCAGTACTTC. As protein: CASSLTRTGTGGYYEQYF.

Only a few counts were recorded for this clone. The genes are TRBV14 and TRBJ1-3; D is unclear. Germline V lookup: CDR1 SGHDN, CDR2 FVKESK. Trimming took off 1 base at V and 1 base at J, with 5 bases between the two ends. This CDR3 region has 14 residues. Written as DNA, the CDR3 is TGTGCCAGCAGCCAAGGTCGGTCTGGAAACACCATATATTTT. Translating it yields CASSQGRSGNTIYF.

The chain combines TRBV6-5 with TRBJ2-6, with a weak D call TRBD2 (6 bases). There are 16 residues in the CDR3. Germline V CDR1 and CDR2: MNHEY, SVGAGI. Between the trimmed V and J ends, which lost 0 bases and 3 bases, there was a span of 9 bases. Here the CDR3 reads CASSYSGGGGANVLTF. In DNA, the CDR3 is TGTGCCAGCAGTTACTCGGGGGGTGGTGGGGCCAACGTCCTGACTTTC.

The CDR3 bases are TGTGCCACCAGCGGCCAGGGTACGACAGATACGCAGTATTTT. Encoded protein: CATSGQGTTDTQYF. This chain connects TRBV15 to TRBJ2-3; the D gene is possibly TRBD1 (5 bases). With 5 bases removed from V and 3 bases from J, the gap between germline ends came to 12 bases. This CDR3 has 14 residues. Germline CDR1 LNHNV, CDR2 YYDKDF (reference sequence). Full variable domain (missing parts from reference TRBV15 and TRBJ2-3): DAMVIQNPRYQVTQFGKPVTLSCSQTLNHNVMYWYQQKSSQAPKLLFHYYDKDFNNEADTPDNFQSRRPNTSFCFLDIRSPGLGDTAMYLCATSGQGTTDTQYFGPGTRLTVL.

The gene calls are TRBV6-5 and TRBJ2-1; D gene uncertain. Trimming took off 1 base at V and 0 bases at J, with 10 bases between the two ends. The length of the CDR3 is 16 residues. The germline gives CDR1 MNHEY, CDR2 SVGAGI. CDR3 coding DNA: TGTGCCAGCAGTTACTTTGCGTTGAGCTCCTACAATGAGCAGTTCTTC. It yields the protein CASSYFALSSYNEQFF.

This chain joins TRBV4-1 and TRBJ1-1; D call uncertain. Germline assignment: CDR1 MGHRA and CDR2 YSYEKL. The V gene lost 3 bases and the J gene lost 5 bases, with 13 bases spanning the gap. The CDR3 is 14 amino acids. CDR3 region: CASSHRERRTEAFF. CDR3 DNA sequence: TGCGCCAGCAGCCACCGGGAACGAAGGACTGAAGCTTTCTTT.

The V and J genes are TRBV19 and TRBJ1-5, with TRBD1 matching 10 bases. The CDR3 covers 14 residues. In germline, CDR1 is LNHDA, CDR2 SQIVND (reference sequence). Trimming took 7 bases from V and 7 from J; bases not matched to a gene: 7. The CDR3 protein is CASTGQGNFQPQHF. In nucleotides, the CDR3 is TGTGCCAGTACGGGACAGGGGAATTTCCAGCCCCAGCATTTT.

This clone was recorded a few times. The V gene is TRBV7-2, the J gene TRBJ2-2; weak D call: TRBD2 (6 bases). Germline V lookup: CDR1 SGHTA, CDR2 FQGNSA. With 5 bases removed from V and 1 base from J, the gap between germline ends came to 8 bases. The CDR3 runs 14 residues. CDR3 in amino acids: CASSRDWNTGELFF. DNA of the CDR3: TGTGCCAGCAGCCGGGACTGGAACACCGGGGAGCTGTTTTTT. Supplemented by reference TRBV7-2 and TRBJ2-2, the full variable domain reads GAGVSQSPSNKVTEKGKDVELRCDPISGHTALYWYRQSLGQGLEFLIYFQGNSAPDKSGLPSDRFSAERTGGSVSTLTIQRTQQEDSAVYLCASSRDWNTGELFFGEGSRLTVL.

The chain carries TRBV15 and TRBJ1-1, with a weak D call TRBD1 (5 bases). CDR3 length equals 17 residues. V was trimmed by 0 bases and J by 0 bases, leaving 14 bases between them. Germline-derived CDR1 and CDR2 are LNHNV and YYDKDF (reference sequence). The CDR3 coding sequence is TGTGCCACCAGCAGAGATTCAACAGGCGTAATGAACACTGAAGCTTTCTTT. This encodes CATSRDSTGVMNTEAFF.

The sample holds a few counts of this clone. V usage is TRBV18 and J usage is TRBJ1-3; D call uncertain. Germline V gives CDR1 KGHSH, CDR2 LQKENI. V was clipped by 6 bases and J by 0 bases, with 12 bases between them. The CDR3 is 15 residues long. The CDR3 is CASSLAGVSGNTIYF. CDR3 nucleotide sequence: TGTGCCAGCTCCCTCGCAGGCGTCTCTGGAAACACCATATATTTT. Filled out from reference TRBV18 and TRBJ1-3, the complete variable domain reads NAGVMQNPRHLVRRRGQEARLRCSPMKGHSHVYWYRQLPEEGLKFMVYLQKENIIDESGMPKERFSAEFPKEGPSILRIQQVVRGDSAAYFCASSLAGVSGNTIYFGEGSWLTVV.

This rearrangement joins TRBV7-2 to TRBJ1-2, with 7 bases matching TRBD1. CDR1 and CDR2 from the germline V gene are SGHTA and FQGNSA. The J segment lost 7 bases and the V segment lost 5 bases, leaving 7 bases of the junction unmatched. The CDR3 covers 13 residues. This CDR3 is CASSPLGTAGYTF. The CDR3, as DNA: TGTGCCAGCAGCCCTCTCGGGACAGCTGGCTACACCTTC. The entire variable domain, with the rest obtained from reference TRBV7-2 and TRBJ1-2, is as follows: GAGVSQSPSNKVTEKGKDVELRCDPISGHTALYWYRQSLGQGLEFLIYFQGNSAPDKSGLPSDRFSAERTGGSVSTLTIQRTQQEDSAVYLCASSPLGTAGYTFGSGTRLTVV.

The chain combines TRBV6-6 with TRBJ1-4; TRBD1 matches at 7 bases. The CDR3 loop spans 14 amino acids. CDR1 is MNHNY, CDR2 SVGAGI, per germline (reference sequence). After removal of 6 bases from V and 4 bases from J, the junction contained 5 bases not matched to a gene. DNA of the CDR3: TGTGCCAGCAGGCCCCGACAGGGTAATGAAAAACTGTTTTTT. The encoded protein is CASRPRQGNEKLFF.

This chain connects TRBV5-5 to TRBJ2-7; D gene ambiguous. Germline V gene lookup returns CDR1 SGHKS and CDR2 YYEKEE (reference sequence). The CDR3 runs to 15 residues. Trimming pared 1 base from V and 1 base from J, leaving 12 bases between. Written as DNA, the CDR3 is TGTGCCAGCAGCTTGTCACAGTTTGGGTCCTACGAGCAGTACTTC. Its translation is CASSLSQFGSYEQYF.

This clone is medium-sized (0.01 to 0.1%) within its sample. This sequence joins TRBV25-1 and TRBJ2-7, with D possibly TRBD2 on 5 matching bases. This CDR3 is 12 amino acids long. V gave up 6 bases and J gave up 5 bases, with 11 bases separating them. CDR1 MGHDK and CDR2 SYGVNS come from the germline V gene. The CDR3 DNA sequence: TGTGCCAGCAGCGGGATCTTTAACGAGCAGTACTTC. It yields the protein CASSGIFNEQYF.

The J gene is TRBJ2-6, the V gene TRBV11-3; D not certain. The CDR3 has 15 amino acids. The germline CDR1 and CDR2 sequences are SGHNT and YENEEA. The V end was cut by 4 bases, the J end by 0 bases, with 7 bases between. The CDR3 DNA sequence: TGTGCCAGCAGCTCTAGAGACTCTGGGGCCAACGTCCTGACTTTC. Translating gives CASSSRDSGANVLTF.